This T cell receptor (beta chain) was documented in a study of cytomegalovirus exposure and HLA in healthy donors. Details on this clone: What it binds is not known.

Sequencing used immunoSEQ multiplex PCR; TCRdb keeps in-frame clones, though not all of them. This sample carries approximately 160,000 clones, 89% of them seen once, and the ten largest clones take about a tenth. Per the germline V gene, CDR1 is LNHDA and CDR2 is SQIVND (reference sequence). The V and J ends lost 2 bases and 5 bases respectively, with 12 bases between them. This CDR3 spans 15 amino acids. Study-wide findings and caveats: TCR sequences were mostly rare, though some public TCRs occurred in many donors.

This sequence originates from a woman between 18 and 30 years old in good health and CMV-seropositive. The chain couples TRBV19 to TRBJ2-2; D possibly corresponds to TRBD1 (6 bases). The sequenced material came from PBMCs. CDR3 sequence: CASSIIPRGTGELFF. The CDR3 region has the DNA TGTGCCAGTAGTATAATTCCGAGGGGGACCGGGGAGCTGTTTTTT. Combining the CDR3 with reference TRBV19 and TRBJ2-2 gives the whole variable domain DGGITQSPKYLFRKEGQNVTLSCEQNLNHDAMYWYRQDPGQGLRLIYYSQIVNDFQKGDIAEGYSVSREKKESFPLTVTSAQKNPTAFYLCASSIIPRGTGELFFGEGSRLTVL.